A single sample is the source of the 32 T cell receptor beta chains below, sequenced in a study of OX40 agonist ivuxolimab in advanced cancers. Sequencing used immunoSEQ multiplex PCR; TCRdb keeps in-frame clones, though not all of them. The table lists tens of thousands of clones, approximately 88% of them singletons, with about a quarter in the top ten. This specimen consisted of CD4+ or CD8+ T cells sorted from blood, obtained in a trial of the OX40 agonist ivuxolimab. The receptors derive from an adult with an advanced solid tumor such as melanoma, head and neck, liver or kidney cancer.

The sample holds one count of this clone. The rearrangement joins TRBV6-5 to TRBJ2-7; D is possibly TRBD2 (6 bases). The ends were cut back, 2 bases at V and 5 bases at J, with 16 bases in the middle. The germline V gene has CDR1 MNHEY and CDR2 SVGAGI. This CDR3 has 15 residues. CDR3 residues: CASSYAPGGIDEQYF. In DNA, the CDR3 is TGTGCCAGCAGTTACGCCCCAGGAGGGATCGACGAGCAGTACTTC.

The chain joins TRBV5-5 to TRBJ1-5; a possible D gene is TRBD1 (6 bases). CDR3 length: 15 residues. Deletions cut 0 bases from V and 4 bases from J, with 11 bases between. Germline loops: CDR1 SGHKS, CDR2 YYEKEE (reference sequence). The CDR3, as DNA: TGTGCCAGCAGCTTGGCGCAGGGGACGAATCAGCCCCAGCATTTT. It specifies CASSLAQGTNQPQHF.

A remark on this clone: At one end, the junction sequence differs from germline, possibly due to a read error. This specimen includes other DNA sequences encoding the same CDR3. V usage is TRBV5-4 and J usage is TRBJ1-1; TRBD1 agrees at 9 bases. This CDR3 is 17 amino acids long. Per germline, CDR1 SGHNT and CDR2 YYREEE (reference sequence). The CDR3 DNA follows: TGTGCCAGCTCCCCCGGACAGGGGCGTCGCGGGAACACTGAAGCCTTCTTT. Amino acids: CASSPGQGRRGNTEAFF.

The chain joins TRBV20-1 to TRBJ2-7; D is uncertain. The CDR3 runs 11 residues. Trimming pared 3 bases from V and 4 bases from J, leaving 7 bases between. Germline assignment: CDR1 DFQATT and CDR2 SNEGSKA (reference sequence). CDR3 sequence: CSARNDYEQYF. The CDR3 DNA reads as TGCAGTGCTAGGAACGATTACGAGCAGTACTTC.

CDR3 nucleotides: TGTGCCAGCAGTTTCACTAGCGGGATCGAGCAGTACTTC. It yields the protein CASSFTSGIEQYF. The chain has TRBV6-1 and TRBJ2-7; the match to TRBD2 covers 10 bases. With 5 bases clipped from V and 6 bases from J, the junction kept 4 bases outside the gene matches. The V gene's germline CDR1 is MNHNS and CDR2 SASEGT. The CDR3 is 13 residues long.

Here the CDR3 DNA reads TGTGCCAGCACCGGGGGGGGCCGCTATGGCTACACCTTC. It yields the protein CASTGGGRYGYTF. V and J are TRBV28 and TRBJ1-2; D might be TRBD1 (6 bases). Germline V lookup: CDR1 MDHEN, CDR2 SYDVKM. CDR3 length: 13 amino acids. V lost 7 bases and J 4 bases, leaving 13 bases between the germline ends.

CDR3 amino acids: CSVEEYGAGGYGYTF. Here the CDR3 DNA reads TGCAGCGTTGAAGAATACGGGGCCGGGGGCTATGGCTACACCTTC. This sequence joins TRBV29-1 and TRBJ1-2; a weak D match, TRBD1 (5 bases). The CDR3 is 15 residues long. CDR1 and CDR2 from the germline V gene are SQVTM and ANQGSEA. V lost 0 bases and J 4 bases, leaving 15 bases between the germline ends. The full variable domain, in which reference TRBV29-1 and TRBJ1-2 provide the parts outside the CDR3, is SAVISQKPSRDICQRGTSLTIQCQVDSQVTMMFWYRQQPGQSLTLIATANQGSEATYESGFVIDKFPISRPNLTFSTLTVSNMSPEDSSIYLCSVEEYGAGGYGYTFGSGTRLTVV.

The J gene is TRBJ1-2, the V gene TRBV28; 8 nucleotides agree with TRBD1. CDR1 and CDR2 (germline): MDHEN, SYDVKM. With V trimmed by 6 bases and J by 8 bases, 11 bases remained unmatched. This CDR3 region has 14 residues. This chain's CDR3 is CASSRDRGVEGYTF. The CDR3 DNA is TGTGCCAGCAGCCGCGACAGGGGAGTAGAGGGCTACACCTTC.

Only a few counts were recorded for this clone. This sequence joins TRBV28 and TRBJ1-2, with TRBD1 matching over 9 bases. The trim removed 4 bases at V and 6 bases at J, leaving 9 bases unmatched. The CDR3 has 15 residues. Germline V gene sequence: CDR1 MDHEN, CDR2 SYDVKM. CDR3 sequence reads: CASSWIGDRVNGYTF. CDR3 sequence (DNA): TGTGCCAGCAGTTGGATAGGGGACAGGGTGAATGGCTACACCTTC.

J is TRBJ2-5 and V is TRBV7-8; D gene ambiguous. Germline V gives CDR1 SGHVS, CDR2 FQNEAQ. Deletions cut 5 bases from V and 1 base from J, with 20 bases between. This CDR3 spans 17 amino acids. The CDR3 is CASSPHGFATTQETQYF. In DNA, the CDR3 is TGTGCCAGCAGCCCCCACGGTTTCGCAACTACCCAAGAGACCCAGTACTTC.

The rearrangement links TRBV4-1 to TRBJ2-5; the D gene could be TRBD1 or TRBD2 (5 bases each). Germline CDR1 MGHRA, CDR2 YSYEKL. The CDR3 is made up of 13 amino acids. The V end lost 1 base, the J end lost 9 bases, and 12 bases lay between the germline ends. The CDR3 nucleotides are TGCGCCAGCAGCCAAGTGGCCGGGGCGGCCCAGTACTTC. It specifies CASSQVAGAAQYF.

The chain joins TRBV28 to TRBJ1-4; D may be TRBD1 (6 bases). The germline V gene has CDR1 MDHEN and CDR2 SYDVKM. The V end was cut by 1 base, the J end by 8 bases, with 11 bases between. The CDR3 totals 14 residues. CDR3 nucleotides: TGTGCCAGCAGTTTATTACAGGGAGACGAAAAACTGTTTTTT. It codes for CASSLLQGDEKLFF. Full variable domain (rest looked up from reference TRBV28 and TRBJ1-4): DVKVTQSSRYLVKRTGEKVFLECVQDMDHENMFWYRQDPGLGLRLIYFSYDVKMKEKGDIPEGYSVSREKKERFSLILESASTNQTSMYLCASSLLQGDEKLFFGSGTQLSVL.

The J gene is TRBJ2-4, the V gene TRBV11-2; 10 bases are a match to TRBD1. The CDR3 covers 17 residues. The germline gives CDR1 SGHAT, CDR2 FQNNGV. The J segment lost 4 bases and the V segment lost 3 bases, leaving 9 bases of the junction unmatched. In DNA form, the CDR3 reads TGTGCCAGCAGCTTGATTCAGCCGGGACAGGGGAAAAACATTCAGTACTTC. Translating gives CASSLIQPGQGKNIQYF.

The V call is TRBV15, the J call TRBJ1-5; possibly TRBD1 for D (5 bases). From germline, CDR1 is LNHNV and CDR2 YYDKDF (reference sequence). Trimming removed 3 bases at V and 13 bases at J, with 19 bases between. CDR3 size: 14 residues. This CDR3 reads CATSRRGEVWYQHF. CDR3 nucleotides: TGTGCCACCAGCAGGAGAGGGGAGGTGTGGTATCAGCATTTT.

This chain joins TRBV13 and TRBJ2-1; 9 bases are a match to TRBD1. The CDR3 runs 17 residues. In germline, CDR1 is PRHDT, CDR2 FYEKMQ (reference sequence). V was pared by 1 base and J by 4 bases, with 8 bases of the junction left unmatched. CDR3 DNA sequence: TGTGCCAGCAGCTTAGCAGCCCCCGGGACAGGGTACAATGAGCAGTTCTTC. Protein product: CASSLAAPGTGYNEQFF.

Relative to its sample, this clone is large. The V gene is TRBV7-8, the J gene TRBJ2-7; 8 nucleotides match TRBD2. This CDR3 comprises 15 residues. Losses at the gene ends were 5 bases for V and 2 bases for J; bases not matched to a gene: 8. Per germline, CDR1 SGHVS and CDR2 FQNEAQ. CDR3 nucleotides: TGTGCCAGCAGCCCAGTCGTGCGGGGGGCCTACGAGCAGTACTTC. Translated, it gives CASSPVVRGAYEQYF.

The V gene is TRBV27, the J gene TRBJ1-2; tentatively, D is TRBD1 (5 bases). Germline CDR1 reads MNHEY; CDR2 reads SMNVEV (reference sequence). The CDR3 loop spans 14 amino acids. V was clipped by 6 bases and J by 3 bases, with 14 bases between them. The CDR3 region is CASSLGGGDYGYTF. The CDR3 coding sequence is TGTGCCAGCAGCCTCGGGGGGGGAGACTATGGCTACACCTTC.

The genes are TRBV28 and TRBJ1-2; D might be TRBD1 (5 bases). V was pared by 11 bases and J by 0 bases, with 22 bases between. There are 16 residues in the CDR3. CDR1 and CDR2 from the germline V gene are MDHEN and SYDVKM. This CDR3 reads CAGPGTKFTPNYGYTF. In nucleotides, the CDR3 is TGTGCCGGTCCCGGGACGAAATTCACCCCTAACTATGGCTACACCTTC.

V usage is TRBV13 and J usage is TRBJ2-1; 9 nucleotides align to TRBD2. The germline gives CDR1 PRHDT, CDR2 FYEKMQ (reference sequence). V trimming: 0 bases; J trimming: 2 bases; junction bases outside the gene matches: 5. The CDR3 spans 17 residues. The CDR3 loop is CASSLGTSGLAYNEQFF. Here the CDR3 DNA reads TGTGCCAGCAGCTTAGGGACTAGCGGACTTGCCTACAATGAGCAGTTCTTC.

The sample holds a few counts of this clone. The CDR3 nucleotides are TGTGCCAGCAGCTTAGGTCAGGGGGGTAGCACAGATACGCAGTATTTT. Its translation is CASSLGQGGSTDTQYF. The chain has TRBV7-6 and TRBJ2-3; D possibly corresponds to TRBD1 (7 bases). The CDR3 length is 16 residues. V lost 1 base to trimming and J lost 0 bases, with 11 bases between them. CDR1 is SGHVS and CDR2 is FNYEAQ in the germline V gene.

This chain connects TRBV13 to TRBJ2-3; TRBD1 agrees at 8 bases. Unmatched junction bases numbered 4, after V lost 3 bases and J lost 5 bases. This CDR3 spans 14 amino acids. Germline V gives CDR1 PRHDT, CDR2 FYEKMQ (reference sequence). The chain's CDR3 is CASSFPDRVDTQYF. The CDR3 DNA is TGTGCCAGCAGCTTCCCGGACAGGGTAGATACGCAGTATTTT.

The chain couples TRBV7-3 to TRBJ1-2; D uncertain. There are 12 residues in the CDR3. Germline V gives CDR1 SGHTA, CDR2 FQGTGA. Trimming removed 1 base from V and 12 bases from J, with 12 bases in between. CDR3 protein: CASSLRPSGDTF. The DNA for the CDR3 is TGTGCCAGCAGCTTAAGACCCTCCGGAGACACCTTC.

This chain uses TRBV4-3 with TRBJ2-7, with 7 bases matching TRBD2. There are 16 residues in the CDR3. The germline CDR1 and CDR2 sequences are LGHNA and YSLEER. Trimming cost V 3 bases and J 3 bases; bases outside gene matches: 11. As DNA, the CDR3 is TGCGCCAGCAGCCAGACCTGGGGGAGGGCTAACTACGAGCAGTACTTC. It encodes CASSQTWGRANYEQYF.

The chain joins TRBV9 to TRBJ2-1; D ambiguous. Trimming took off 0 bases at V and 8 bases at J, with 12 bases between the two ends. CDR3 length: 14 residues. Per germline, CDR1 SGDLS and CDR2 YYNGEE. The DNA of the CDR3 is TGTGCCAGCAGCGTAGAACCGGTGGTTCATGAGCAGTTCTTC. Translation: CASSVEPVVHEQFF.

This chain uses TRBV27 with TRBJ2-7, with 9 bases identical to TRBD1. Germline V gives CDR1 MNHEY, CDR2 SMNVEV (reference sequence). The CDR3 runs 14 residues. With V trimmed by 10 bases and J by 4 bases, 11 bases remained unmatched. The CDR3 sequence: CATAAGQGVYEQYF. DNA of the CDR3: TGTGCCACCGCCGCGGGACAGGGTGTTTACGAGCAGTACTTC.

The gene calls are TRBV19 and TRBJ2-1; TRBD1 is a possible D gene (5 bases). The CDR3 has 13 amino acids. V was clipped by 7 bases and J by 3 bases, with 10 bases between them. Per the germline V gene, CDR1 is LNHDA and CDR2 is SQIVND (reference sequence). CDR3 coding DNA: TGTGCCAGTAACCCAGGGCTCTACAATGAGCAGTTCTTC. Translating it yields CASNPGLYNEQFF.

Concerning this clone: The germline gene is not matched at one end of the junction; a read error may be the cause. The V gene is TRBV7-7, the J gene TRBJ1-1, with a possible D match to TRBD1 (5 bases). The CDR3 contains 13 residues. CDR1 is SSHAT, CDR2 FNYEAQ, per germline (reference sequence). This CDR3 is CASSATVNTEAFF. CDR3 DNA: TGTGCTAGCAGCGCGACAGTGAACACTGAAGCTTTCTTT.

This clone has a single count. The J gene is TRBJ1-1, the V gene TRBV4-2; D not resolved. Trimming took off 0 bases at V and 5 bases at J, with 13 bases between the two ends. This CDR3 is built from 15 residues. Germline V CDR1 and CDR2: LGHNA, YNFKEQ. The CDR3 region is CASSQDLRGWTEAFF. The CDR3 DNA sequence: TGTGCCAGCAGCCAAGATCTTCGAGGGTGGACTGAAGCTTTCTTT.

The V call is TRBV5-1, the J call TRBJ2-7; 10 nucleotides line up with TRBD2. The CDR3 spans 17 residues. The germline CDR1 and CDR2 sequences are SGHRS and YFSETQ. The V and J ends lost 4 bases and 0 bases, in that order; junction bases with no gene match: 10. Written as DNA, the CDR3 is TGCGCCAGCAGCCCGCTCCACAGCGGGAGGGCCTCCTACGAGCAGTACTTC. It codes for CASSPLHSGRASYEQYF.

This chain uses TRBV7-3 with TRBJ2-7; 7 nucleotides agree with TRBD2. This CDR3 is 15 amino acids long. Trimming cost V 2 bases and J 2 bases; bases outside gene matches: 6. CDR1 and CDR2 from the germline V gene are SGHTA and FQGTGA. This chain's CDR3 is CASSLSPGTTYEQYF. Written as DNA, the CDR3 is TGTGCCAGCAGCTTATCGCCTGGGACTACCTACGAGCAGTACTTC.

The V gene is TRBV6-5, the J gene TRBJ2-5; 8 positions agree with TRBD2. The CDR3 spans 15 residues. The germline V gene encodes CDR1 MNHEY and CDR2 SVGAGI. V was clipped by 4 bases and J by 4 bases; unmatched bases: 8. This chain's CDR3 is CASSLYSGGGETQYF. CDR3 sequence (DNA): TGTGCCAGCAGTTTATATTCGGGGGGGGGAGAGACCCAGTACTTC.

This sequence joins TRBV27 and TRBJ1-2; D uncertain. Germline CDR1 and CDR2: MNHEY and SMNVEV (reference sequence). V lost 0 bases to trimming and J lost 4 bases, with 9 bases between them. The CDR3 runs to 14 residues. The CDR3 reads CASSLSPGTYGYTF. The CDR3 DNA follows: TGTGCCAGCAGTTTATCACCGGGAACCTATGGCTACACCTTC.